This T cell receptor beta chain stems from a study of response to subunit inactivated influenza vaccine. Points from the study as a whole: Each seasonal influenza vaccination recruits few new T cells, the authors suggested.

This CDR3 is built from 15 residues. The trim removed 1 base at V and 7 bases at J, leaving 6 bases unmatched. Per the germline V gene, CDR1 is DFQATT and CDR2 is SNEGSKA (reference sequence). One entry per CDR3 protein results from TCRdb running MiXCR on the RT-PCR reads. There are around 850,000 distinct CDR3 sequences in the sample; roughly 18% occur only once, and roughly a tenth lies in the top ten. This clonotype has more than one count but fewer than ten. Its antigen is as yet unknown. The sample in question was PBMCs from blood, obtained about 5 days after vaccination. The chain uses TRBV20-1 and TRBJ1-6, with 8 nucleotides matching TRBD1. The source is a man over 45 who received an inactivated influenza vaccine. The CDR3 nucleotides are TGCAGTGCTAGAGCTCAGGGGGCGAGGAATTCACCCCTCCACTTT. It specifies CSARAQGARNSPLHF.